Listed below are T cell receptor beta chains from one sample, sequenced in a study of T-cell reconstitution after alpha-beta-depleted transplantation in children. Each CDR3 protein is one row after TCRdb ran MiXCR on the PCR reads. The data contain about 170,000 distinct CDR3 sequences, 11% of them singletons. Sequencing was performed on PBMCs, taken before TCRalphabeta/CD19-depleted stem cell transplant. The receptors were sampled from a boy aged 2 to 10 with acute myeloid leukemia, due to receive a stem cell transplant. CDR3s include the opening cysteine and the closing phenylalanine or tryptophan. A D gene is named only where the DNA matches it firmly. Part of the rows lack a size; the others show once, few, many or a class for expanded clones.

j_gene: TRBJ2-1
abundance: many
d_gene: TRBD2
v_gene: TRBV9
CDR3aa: CASSVDLSGGLDNEQFF
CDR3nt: TGTGCCAGCAGCGTAGATCTTAGCGGGGGCTTGGACAATGAGCAGTTCTTC

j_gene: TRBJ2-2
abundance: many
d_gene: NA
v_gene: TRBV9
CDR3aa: CASRSGLSPGELFF
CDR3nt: TGTGCCAGCAGGTCAGGTCTGAGCCCCGGGGAGCTGTTTTTT

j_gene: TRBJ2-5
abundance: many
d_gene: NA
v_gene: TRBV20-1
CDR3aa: CSASGTQETQYF
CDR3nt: TGCAGTGCTAGCGGGACCCAAGAGACCCAGTACTTC

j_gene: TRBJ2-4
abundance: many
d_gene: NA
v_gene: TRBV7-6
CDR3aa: CASSPASEPPNIQYF
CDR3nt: TGTGCCAGCAGCCCAGCGTCCGAACCCCCAAACATTCAGTACTTC

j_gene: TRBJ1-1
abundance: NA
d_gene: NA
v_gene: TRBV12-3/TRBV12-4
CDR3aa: CASSFRSARDTEAFF
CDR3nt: TGTGCCAGCAGTTTCAGGTCGGCCCGGGACACTGAAGCTTTCTTT

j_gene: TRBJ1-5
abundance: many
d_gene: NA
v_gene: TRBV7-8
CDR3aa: CASSLAGVSNQPQHF
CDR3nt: TGTGCCAGCAGCTTAGCAGGGGTTAGCAATCAGCCCCAGCATTTT

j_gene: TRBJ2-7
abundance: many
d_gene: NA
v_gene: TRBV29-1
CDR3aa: CSVELRTVRTYEQYF
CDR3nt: TGCAGCGTTGAGCTGCGGACAGTCAGAACCTACGAGCAGTACTTC

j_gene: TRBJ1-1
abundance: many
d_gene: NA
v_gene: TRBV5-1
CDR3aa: CASSWTDLATEAFF
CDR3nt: TGCGCCAGCAGCTGGACCGACCTGGCCACTGAAGCTTTCTTT

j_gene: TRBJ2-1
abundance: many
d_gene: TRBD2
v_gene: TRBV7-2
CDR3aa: CASSLDTAGGLNEQFF
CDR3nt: TGTGCCAGCAGCTTAGATACAGCGGGGGGGCTCAATGAGCAGTTCTTC

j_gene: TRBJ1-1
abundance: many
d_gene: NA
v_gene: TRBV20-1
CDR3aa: CSAPWGAMNTEAFF
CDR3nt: TGCAGTGCCCCATGGGGGGCCATGAACACTGAAGCTTTCTTT

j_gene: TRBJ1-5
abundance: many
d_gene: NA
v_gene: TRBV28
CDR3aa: CASSVLGRFGNQPQHF
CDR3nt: TGTGCCAGCAGTGTCCTTGGAAGGTTTGGCAATCAGCCCCAGCATTTT

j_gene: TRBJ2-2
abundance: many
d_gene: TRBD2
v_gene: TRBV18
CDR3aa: CASSPQAGGDTGELFF
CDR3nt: TGTGCCAGCTCACCGCAAGCGGGAGGGGACACCGGGGAGCTGTTTTTT

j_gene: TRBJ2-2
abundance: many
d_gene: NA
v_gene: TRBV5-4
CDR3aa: CASSLGRGNTGELFF
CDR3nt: TGTGCCAGCAGCCTAGGACGGGGCAACACCGGGGAGCTGTTTTTT

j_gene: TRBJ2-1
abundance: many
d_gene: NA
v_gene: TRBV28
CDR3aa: CAIEGLNNHSYNEQFF
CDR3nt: TGTGCCATCGAGGGGCTGAACAACCACTCCTACAATGAGCAGTTCTTC

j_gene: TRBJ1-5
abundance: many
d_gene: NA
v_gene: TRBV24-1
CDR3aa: CATSDSGQVGQPQHF
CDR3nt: TGTGCCACCAGTGATTCGGGGCAGGTAGGTCAGCCCCAGCATTTT

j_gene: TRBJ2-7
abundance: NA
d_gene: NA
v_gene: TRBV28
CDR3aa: CASSTDYSYEQYF
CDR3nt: TGTGCCAGCAGTACGGACTACTCCTACGAGCAGTACTTC

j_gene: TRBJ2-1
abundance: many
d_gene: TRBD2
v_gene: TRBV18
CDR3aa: CASSPRREVWNEQFF
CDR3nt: TGTGCCAGCTCACCACGGCGGGAGGTTTGGAATGAGCAGTTCTTC